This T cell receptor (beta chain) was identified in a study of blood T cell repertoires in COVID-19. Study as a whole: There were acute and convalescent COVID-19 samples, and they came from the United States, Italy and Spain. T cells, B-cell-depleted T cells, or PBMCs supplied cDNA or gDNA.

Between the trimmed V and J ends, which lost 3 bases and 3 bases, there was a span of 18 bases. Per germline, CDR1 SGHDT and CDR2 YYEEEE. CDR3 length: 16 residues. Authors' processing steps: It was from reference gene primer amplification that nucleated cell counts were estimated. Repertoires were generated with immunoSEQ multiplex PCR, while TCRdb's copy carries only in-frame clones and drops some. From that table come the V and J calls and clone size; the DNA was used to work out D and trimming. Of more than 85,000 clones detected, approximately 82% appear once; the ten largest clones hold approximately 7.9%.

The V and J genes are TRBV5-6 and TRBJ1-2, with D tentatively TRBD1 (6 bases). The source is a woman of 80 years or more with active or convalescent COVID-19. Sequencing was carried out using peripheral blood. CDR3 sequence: CASSSPEWTAYYGYTF. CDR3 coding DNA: TGTGCCAGCAGCTCGCCTGAGTGGACAGCATACTATGGCTACACCTTC.